These T cell receptor beta chains were read from a single sample in a study of OX40 agonist ivuxolimab in advanced cancers. Sequenced by immunoSEQ multiplex PCR; TCRdb stores in-frame clones only, minus some. Of about 61,000 clones in the sample, about four fifths were seen once. The sample consisted of CD4+ or CD8+ T cells sorted from blood, taken in a trial of the OX40 agonist ivuxolimab. The receptors come from an adult with an advanced solid tumor such as melanoma, head and neck, liver or kidney cancer. Both conserved end residues are part of each CDR3. Fields, in order: clone size, J gene, D gene, V gene, CDR3 DNA, CDR3 protein. D genes are given only for firm matches. Not every row has a clone size; where given, it reads once, few, many or a size class.

size: once
J: TRBJ1-1
D: NA
V: TRBV6-5
DNA: TGTGCCAGCAGTTACTCGAACGGGGAGACTGAAGCTTTCTTT
CDR3: CASSYSNGETEAFF

size: NA
J: TRBJ2-3
D: NA
V: TRBV5-6
DNA: TGTGCCAGCAGCTTGGGTAAGCCCCCAGATACGCAGTATTTT
CDR3: CASSLGKPPDTQYF

size: NA
J: TRBJ1-4
D: NA
V: TRBV21-1
DNA: TGTGCCAGCAGCCCCGGGGACAACCATAATGAAAAACTGTTTTTT
CDR3: CASSPGDNHNEKLFF

size: NA
J: TRBJ2-6
D: TRBD1
V: TRBV30
DNA: TGTGCCTGGACCCGGGACAGGGTATCTGGGGCCAACGTCCTGACTTTC
CDR3: CAWTRDRVSGANVLTF

size: NA
J: TRBJ2-3
D: TRBD2
V: TRBV7-9
DNA: TGTGCCAGCAGCTTAGCCCTACTAGCGGGGGGCACAGATACGCAGTATTTT
CDR3: CASSLALLAGGTDTQYF

size: NA
J: TRBJ1-1
D: NA
V: TRBV30
DNA: TGTGCCTGGAGAAGGGACCTGATGAACACTGAAGCTTTCTTT
CDR3: CAWRRDLMNTEAFF

size: NA
J: TRBJ1-2
D: NA
V: TRBV9
DNA: TGTGCCAGCAGCGTTGGGGCAGGGGACTTCTATGGCTACACCTTC
CDR3: CASSVGAGDFYGYTF

size: NA
J: TRBJ2-7
D: TRBD1
V: TRBV28
DNA: TGTGCCAGCAGTTTACCCGGACAGGGTTATTCCGACGAGCAGTACTTC
CDR3: CASSLPGQGYSDEQYF

size: once
J: TRBJ2-3
D: NA
V: TRBV7-9
DNA: TGTGCCAGCAGCTCCCCCGGAGGCCTCACAGATACGCAGTATTTT
CDR3: CASSSPGGLTDTQYF

size: NA
J: TRBJ1-6
D: TRBD1
V: TRBV30
DNA: TGTGCCTGGAGTGTTCGACAGGGGGCCGCACCCCTCCACTTT
CDR3: CAWSVRQGAAPLHF

size: few
J: TRBJ1-2
D: NA
V: TRBV6-1
DNA: TGTGCCAGCAGTGATGCGGGCGGATTCTATGGCTACACCTTC
CDR3: CASSDAGGFYGYTF

size: NA
J: TRBJ1-5
D: NA
V: TRBV28
DNA: TGTGCCAGCAGTGCCCAACAGGGTTTCTCAGGTCAGCCCCAGCATTTT
CDR3: CASSAQQGFSGQPQHF

size: NA
J: TRBJ1-5
D: NA
V: TRBV21-1
DNA: TGTGCCAGCAGCAAAGTGAAGCGGGCCCCCCGACGGCCCCAGCATTTT
CDR3: CASSKVKRAPRRPQHF

size: NA
J: TRBJ1-2
D: NA
V: TRBV29-1
DNA: TGCAGCGTTGAAGAAGGACAGCAAATGTATGGCTACACCTTC
CDR3: CSVEEGQQMYGYTF

size: NA
J: TRBJ1-6
D: NA
V: TRBV4-2
DNA: TGTGCCAGCAGCCAAGATCTTCCGCAGCGCCTCCACTTT
CDR3: CASSQDLPQRLHF

size: many
J: TRBJ1-2
D: NA
V: TRBV18
DNA: TGTGCCAGCTCACCACAAAAGGGTGGTGGGTCTCAAGGGAACTATGGCTACACCTTC
CDR3: CASSPQKGGGSQGNYGYTF

size: NA
J: TRBJ2-5
D: NA
V: TRBV14
DNA: TGTGCCAGCAGCCAAGAAACCCCAGGGATTGAAGAGACCCAGTACTTC
CDR3: CASSQETPGIEETQYF

size: NA
J: TRBJ1-3
D: NA
V: TRBV5-1
DNA: TGCGCCAGCAGCTTGGAGGTCAGTTTCTTCTCTGGAAACACCATATATTTT
CDR3: CASSLEVSFFSGNTIYF

size: once
J: TRBJ2-7
D: NA
V: TRBV6-5
DNA: TGTGCCAGCACCAAAAGGGGGGTCTACGAGCAGTACTTC
CDR3: CASTKRGVYEQYF

size: NA
J: TRBJ1-2
D: NA
V: TRBV5-8
DNA: TGTGCCAGCAGCCATTCCGGGAAGGCGTGGGGCTACACCTTC
CDR3: CASSHSGKAWGYTF

size: NA
J: TRBJ2-5
D: TRBD1
V: TRBV14
DNA: TGTGCCAGCAGCAACGGACAGGGGGAATTCCAAGAGACCCAGTACTTC
CDR3: CASSNGQGEFQETQYF

size: NA
J: TRBJ1-2
D: NA
V: TRBV14
DNA: TGTGCCAGCAGCCAAGCAGACAGCTGCTATGGCTACACCTTC
CDR3: CASSQADSCYGYTF

size: NA
J: TRBJ2-3
D: TRBD1
V: TRBV7-6
DNA: TGTGCCAGCAGCTCGGGACAGGGGATCGCAGATACGCAGTATTTT
CDR3: CASSSGQGIADTQYF

size: NA
J: TRBJ2-3
D: TRBD2
V: TRBV4-2
DNA: TGTGCCAGCAGCCATGACCGGACTAGCAAGGAGGGCGATACGCAGTATTTT
CDR3: CASSHDRTSKEGDTQYF

size: few
J: TRBJ1-1
D: NA
V: TRBV25-1
DNA: TGTGCCAGCAATCCGACAGAGAACACTGAAGCTTTCTTT
CDR3: CASNPTENTEAFF

size: NA
J: TRBJ1-4
D: TRBD1
V: TRBV5-1
DNA: TGCGCCAGCCGGGACAGCCCTTATGAAAAACTGTTTTTT
CDR3: CASRDSPYEKLFF

size: NA
J: TRBJ2-3
D: TRBD2
V: TRBV28
DNA: TGTGCCAGCAGTTCCCCTCCGGGACTAGCGGGGGGGCCTGCAGATACGCAGTATTTT
CDR3: CASSSPPGLAGGPADTQYF

size: NA
J: TRBJ2-3
D: TRBD1
V: TRBV19
DNA: TGTGCCAGTAGGGACAGGGCTATCACAGATACGCAGTATTTT
CDR3: CASRDRAITDTQYF

size: NA
J: TRBJ1-5
D: TRBD1
V: TRBV28
DNA: TGTGCCAGCAGATATGAGACAGGGGGGCAGCCCCAGCATTTT
CDR3: CASRYETGGQPQHF

size: NA
J: TRBJ1-3
D: TRBD1
V: TRBV6-1
DNA: TGTGCCAGCATTCCCCATGGGGGACAGGGAAACACCATATATTTT
CDR3: CASIPHGGQGNTIYF

size: NA
J: TRBJ2-3
D: NA
V: TRBV6-1
DNA: TGTGCCAGCAGTGAAGCTTTGGACATTTTCACAGATACGCAGTATTTT
CDR3: CASSEALDIFTDTQYF

size: NA
J: TRBJ1-3
D: NA
V: TRBV27
DNA: TGTGCCAGCAGTTTAAACACGGCTGGAAACACCATATATTTT
CDR3: CASSLNTAGNTIYF

size: NA
J: TRBJ2-2
D: TRBD2
V: TRBV5-1
DNA: TGCGCCAGCAGCTCCACCGGGACTAGCTGGGGCGGCACCGGGGAGCTGTTTTTT
CDR3: CASSSTGTSWGGTGELFF

size: NA
J: TRBJ2-7
D: NA
V: TRBV29-1
DNA: TGCAGCGCTGCGGGACGGGACGGAAGCTCCTACGAGCAGTACTTC
CDR3: CSAAGRDGSSYEQYF

size: NA
J: TRBJ1-1
D: NA
V: TRBV19
DNA: TGTGCCAGTAGTATACTCGGGGGGCCAGGTGAAGCTTTCTTT
CDR3: CASSILGGPGEAFF

size: once
J: TRBJ2-3
D: TRBD1
V: TRBV28
DNA: TGTGCCAGCACCATGGGACAGAGCACAGATACGCAGTATTTT
CDR3: CASTMGQSTDTQYF

size: few
J: TRBJ1-1
D: NA
V: TRBV5-1
DNA: TGCGCCAGCAGCTTGGTTACGTTGAACACTGAAGCTTTCTTT
CDR3: CASSLVTLNTEAFF

size: NA
J: TRBJ1-2
D: NA
V: TRBV27
DNA: TGTGCCAGCAGTGCCGGACCAGGGGGCTACACCTTC
CDR3: CASSAGPGGYTF

size: NA
J: TRBJ2-6
D: TRBD1
V: TRBV30
DNA: TGTGCCTCGGCAGGGGGTACTGGGGCCAACGTCCTGACTTTC
CDR3: CASAGGTGANVLTF

size: NA
J: TRBJ2-3
D: NA
V: TRBV7-2
DNA: TGTGCCAGCAGCCCCAGGACGAGAAGTTTAAGTGTTGGCACAGATACGCAGTATTTT
CDR3: CASSPRTRSLSVGTDTQYF

size: many
J: TRBJ2-6
D: NA
V: TRBV6-1
DNA: TGTGCCAGCAGTAATCAAAGCTCTGGGGCCAACGTCCTGACTTTC
CDR3: CASSNQSSGANVLTF

size: NA
J: TRBJ1-5
D: TRBD1
V: TRBV6-5
DNA: TGTGCCAGCAGATTGACAGGGGGCAATCAGCCCCAGCATTTT
CDR3: CASRLTGGNQPQHF

size: NA
J: TRBJ1-1
D: NA
V: TRBV5-1
DNA: TGCGCCAGCAGCTTGCTCCCGGGACTGAACACTGAAGCTTTCTTT
CDR3: CASSLLPGLNTEAFF

size: NA
J: TRBJ2-4
D: NA
V: TRBV11-1
DNA: TGTGCCAGCAGCCAACAGGACCCGACATGGGACATTCAGTACTTC
CDR3: CASSQQDPTWDIQYF

size: NA
J: TRBJ2-5
D: TRBD1
V: TRBV29-1
DNA: TGCAGCGTTCCAACCCTAGGGGGACAGGGATTAGGGGAGACCCAGTACTTC
CDR3: CSVPTLGGQGLGETQYF

size: few
J: TRBJ2-2
D: NA
V: TRBV9
DNA: TGTGCCAGCAGCGCCCGGGGACAGAACACCGGGGAGCTGTTTTTT
CDR3: CASSARGQNTGELFF

size: NA
J: TRBJ1-1
D: NA
V: TRBV11-3
DNA: TGTGCCAGCAGCCAGACGACGAACACTGAAGCTTTCTTT
CDR3: CASSQTTNTEAFF

size: NA
J: TRBJ1-1
D: NA
V: TRBV7-3
DNA: TGTGCCAGCAGCTTATCCCCGGGCGCCACTGAAGCTTTCTTT
CDR3: CASSLSPGATEAFF

size: NA
J: TRBJ1-1
D: NA
V: TRBV11-3
DNA: TGTGCCAGCAGCTTAGATCAACTAGACACTGAAGCTTTCTTT
CDR3: CASSLDQLDTEAFF

size: few
J: TRBJ1-5
D: TRBD1
V: TRBV5-1
DNA: TGCGCCAGCAGCTTGTCGGGGACAGGGCAACAGCCCCAGCATTTT
CDR3: CASSLSGTGQQPQHF

size: NA
J: TRBJ2-1
D: NA
V: TRBV19
DNA: TGTGCCAGTAGTTGGGGGCTTAGGCAGTTCTTC
CDR3: CASSWGLRQFF

size: NA
J: TRBJ2-6
D: NA
V: TRBV20-1
DNA: TGCAGTGCTAACGGGGCCAACGTCCTGACTTTC
CDR3: CSANGANVLTF

size: NA
J: TRBJ2-1
D: NA
V: TRBV7-6
DNA: TGTGCCAGCAGCTCGGGACTCGACAATGAGCAGTTCTTC
CDR3: CASSSGLDNEQFF